What follows are 4 T cell receptor beta chains derived from one specimen sequenced in a study of neurological immune-mediated disorders. TCRdb ran MiXCR on the 5' RACE reads and lists one entry per CDR3 protein. The data show more than 70,000 distinct CDR3 sequences, about 15% seen once. The sequencing input was PBMCs. These receptors all come from a middle-aged woman in good health.

This clonotype was seen ten or more times. The chain couples TRBV3-1 to TRBJ1-1, with D maybe TRBD1 (5 bases). The CDR3 has 13 amino acids. V shed 0 bases and J shed 5 bases, with 7 bases lying between them. CDR1 and CDR2 from the germline V gene are LGHDT and YNNKEL (reference sequence). CDR3 in amino acids: CASSQDGGTEAFF. As DNA, the CDR3 is TGTGCCAGCAGCCAAGATGGGGGAACTGAAGCTTTCTTT.

This clonotype was seen many times. The rearrangement links TRBV6-2 or TRBV6-3 to TRBJ1-2; possibly TRBD1 for D (5 bases). The CDR3 spans 15 residues. Germline V gene data show CDR1 as MNHEY and CDR2 as SVGEGT. V was trimmed by 6 bases and J by 6 bases, leaving 20 bases between them. CDR3 amino acids: CASRRRQLLRNGYTF. For the CDR3, the DNA is TGTGCCAGCAGACGGAGACAGCTCCTCAGGAATGGCTACACCTTC.

This clonotype has a count of ten or more. This rearrangement joins TRBV29-1 to TRBJ2-7; D is unclear. This CDR3 has 13 amino acids. Germline V CDR1 and CDR2: SQVTM, ANQGSEA. V lost 3 bases, J lost 7 bases, and 16 bases lay in between. CDR3 DNA: TGCAGCGTTGACCGGGTCCAGACTGATGAGCAGTACGTC. Its translation: CSVDRVQTDEQYV.

This clonotype was counted many times. The chain joins TRBV29-1 to TRBJ1-2; 9 positions match TRBD1. Losses at the gene ends were 1 base for V and 7 bases for J; bases not matched to a gene: 7. CDR3 length equals 14 residues. CDR1 is SQVTM, CDR2 ANQGSEA, per germline. The CDR3 sequence: CSVEVTGGWSGYTF. In nucleotides, the CDR3 is TGCAGCGTTGAAGTTACAGGGGGCTGGAGTGGCTACACCTTC. Supplemented by reference TRBV29-1 and TRBJ1-2, the full variable domain reads SAVISQKPSRDICQRGTSLTIQCQVDSQVTMMFWYRQQPGQSLTLIATANQGSEATYESGFVIDKFPISRPNLTFSTLTVSNMSPEDSSIYLCSVEVTGGWSGYTFGSGTRLTVV.